These 11 T cell receptor beta chains were all obtained from the same sample, sequenced in a study of response to subunit inactivated influenza vaccine. TCRdb fed the RT-PCR reads into MiXCR, producing one record per CDR3 protein. The data show roughly 760,000 distinct CDR3 sequences, around 20% seen once. Specimen: PBMCs from blood, collected around 5 days after vaccination. These receptors were collected from a man aged 50 or older who received an inactivated influenza vaccine.

The CDR3 here is CATSRVSGNYDEQFF. The CDR3 bases are TGTGCCACCAGCAGAGTTAGCGGGAATTATGATGAGCAGTTCTTC. The chain joins TRBV15 to TRBJ2-1, with TRBD2 matching 8 bases. The V gene's germline CDR1 is LNHNV and CDR2 YYDKDF (reference sequence). V trimming: 1 base; J trimming: 8 bases; junction bases outside the gene matches: 7. This CDR3 comprises 15 residues.

This clonotype was counted a few times. The rearrangement links TRBV12-3 or TRBV12-4 to TRBJ1-2, with 7 nucleotides matching TRBD1. The trim removed 5 bases at V and 7 bases at J, leaving 10 bases unmatched. The CDR3 spans 14 residues. The DNA of the CDR3 is TGTGCCAGCAGTGACAGGGAGAGAGGACGTGGCTACACCTTC. Amino acids: CASSDRERGRGYTF.

This clonotype was seen a handful of times. The chain links TRBV29-1 to TRBJ2-1; 8 positions agree with TRBD2. V trimming: 2 bases; J trimming: 2 bases; junction bases outside the gene matches: 5. Germline V CDR1 and CDR2: SQVTM, ANQGSEA. CDR3 size: 15 residues. CDR3 protein: CSVELLAGAYNEQFF. DNA for the CDR3: TGCAGCGTTGAACTCCTAGCGGGTGCCTACAATGAGCAGTTCTTC.

With regard to this clonotype: This likely comes from a read error, as the CDR3 has no conserved phenylalanine or tryptophan at its end. No DNA is shown, since the ends of the CDR3 on it are uncertain; the CDR3 is the one TCRdb lists. The chain uses TRBV28 and TRBJ2-7; the table's D call TRBD1 went unverified against the DNA. Germline V gene sequence: CDR1 MDHEN, CDR2 SYDVKM. Including both end residues, the CDR3 is 13 amino acids long. The CDR3: CASSSTDRGPQAL.

The chain carries TRBV25-1 and TRBJ2-3; TRBD1 agrees at 8 bases. The CDR3 consists of 14 residues. CDR1 is MGHDK, CDR2 SYGVNS, per germline. The J segment lost 5 bases and the V segment lost 7 bases, leaving 8 bases of the junction unmatched. This chain's CDR3 is CASNQPDRGDTQYF. In nucleotides, the CDR3 is TGTGCCAGCAACCAACCTGACAGGGGAGATACGCAGTATTTT.

The chain couples TRBV4-3 to TRBJ2-5; a weak D match, TRBD1 (6 bases). CDR1 is LGHNA and CDR2 is YSLEER in the germline V gene. The CDR3 extends over 13 amino acids. Trimming took off 2 bases at V and 3 bases at J, with 7 bases between the two ends. The CDR3 DNA reads as TGCGCCAGCAGCCAAAGGACAGAAGAGACCCAGTACTTC. This sequence encodes CASSQRTEETQYF.

This clonotype showed up just a few times. The chain uses TRBV7-9 and TRBJ2-5, with D possibly matching TRBD2 (5 bases). Trimming took off 1 base at V and 5 bases at J, with 8 bases between the two ends. Germline V gives CDR1 SEHNR, CDR2 FQNEAQ (reference sequence). CDR3 size: 13 residues. The CDR3 region has the DNA TGTGCCAGCAGCTTAGGGAGGATCGAGACCCAGTACTTC. Protein product: CASSLGRIETQYF.

The rearrangement uses TRBV4-3 and TRBJ2-1; 7 positions match TRBD1. The CDR3 runs 17 residues. The germline gives CDR1 LGHNA, CDR2 YSLEER. V gave up 0 bases and J gave up 4 bases; unmatched junction bases: 9. In DNA form, the CDR3 reads TGCGCCAGCAGCCAAGATCCGGACAGGCTGACATACAATGAGCAGTTCTTC. Protein sequence: CASSQDPDRLTYNEQFF.

The table lists this clonotype with a few counts. J is TRBJ1-2 and V is TRBV12-3 or TRBV12-4; tentatively, D is TRBD1 (5 bases). V gave up 3 bases and J gave up 3 bases, with 17 bases separating them. The CDR3 is 16 amino acids. The CDR3 bases are TGTGCCAGCAGTTTTTTCGTCACCGACAGAGACTATGGCTACACCTTC. Amino acids: CASSFFVTDRDYGYTF.

This clonotype came up many times. The genes are TRBV20-1 and TRBJ2-7, with 8 positions matching TRBD2. Germline lookup yields CDR1 DFQATT and CDR2 SNEGSKA (reference sequence). The CDR3 is 14 residues long. V dropped 6 bases and J dropped 0; count of bases not matched to a gene: 7. This CDR3 reads CSAQLAASSYEQYF. DNA of the CDR3: TGCAGTGCGCAACTAGCGGCCAGCTCCTACGAGCAGTACTTC.

This clonotype occurred once. The rearrangement links TRBV29-1 to TRBJ2-1, with TRBD2 matching over 9 bases. V gave up 6 bases and J gave up 9 bases; unmatched junction bases: 12. CDR1 and CDR2 (germline): SQVTM, ANQGSEA. The CDR3 totals 14 residues. As DNA, the CDR3 is TGCAGCGTCGCTAGACTAGCGGACGACACTGAGCAGTTCTTC. Protein sequence: CSVARLADDTEQFF.